This passage covers 15 T cell receptor beta chains from one sample sequenced in a study of PD-1 blockade in classical Hodgkin lymphoma. Documented time point: newly diagnosed, previously untreated cHL patient sample. The data were produced by immunoSEQ multiplex PCR, yet TCRdb's version contains in-frame clones alone and is incomplete. This table holds some 70,000 clones, nearly 95% found once. Sequencing used peripheral blood mononuclear cells (PBMCs). The receptors derive from a human donor with classical Hodgkin lymphoma.

The chain is built from TRBV10-3 and TRBJ2-3; D unresolved. Germline CDR1 ENHRY, CDR2 SYGVKD. V lost 8 bases, J lost 2 bases, and 14 bases lay in between. CDR3 size: 14 residues. CDR3 nucleotides: TGTGCCATCTCAGCAAGCCATAACACAGATACGCAGTATTTT. It yields the protein CAISASHNTDTQYF.

The chain has TRBV9 and TRBJ2-1, with 7 bases matching TRBD1. Per the germline V gene, CDR1 is SGDLS and CDR2 is YYNGEE. Trimming at V came to 0 bases and at J to 8 bases, leaving 11 bases not matched to a gene. This CDR3 spans 16 amino acids. In nucleotides, the CDR3 is TGTGCCAGCAGCGTAGCTTCCGGGACAGTATGGGATGAGCAGTTCTTC. Residues: CASSVASGTVWDEQFF.

The gene calls are TRBV6-9 and TRBJ2-5; D is perhaps TRBD2 (5 bases). Germline loops: CDR1 MNHGY, CDR2 SVAAGI. The V and J ends lost 6 bases and 7 bases respectively, with 9 bases between them. CDR3 length: 11 residues. CDR3 nucleotides: TGTGCCAGCAGCACCGCGGGGACCCAGTACTTC. This encodes CASSTAGTQYF.

The rearrangement links TRBV5-1 to TRBJ1-5; D perhaps matches TRBD1 (5 bases). The V end was cut by 7 bases, the J end by 3 bases, with 11 bases between. This CDR3 is 13 amino acids long. Germline V lookup: CDR1 SGHRS, CDR2 YFSETQ. CDR3 in amino acids: CASRRDLNQPQHF. For the CDR3, the DNA is TGCGCCAGCCGAAGGGACCTCAATCAGCCCCAGCATTTT.

V and J are TRBV10-3 and TRBJ1-2; TRBD1 might be the D (5 bases). Germline loops: CDR1 ENHRY, CDR2 SYGVKD. Trimming shortened V by 2 bases and J by 2 bases, and 9 bases separated the two germline ends. The CDR3 has 14 amino acids. The CDR3, as DNA: TGTGCCATCAGTGAGGACCCAGGGAACTATGGCTACACCTTC. The encoded protein is CAISEDPGNYGYTF.

V is TRBV2 and J is TRBJ2-7; 12 bases match TRBD1. From germline, CDR1 is SNHLY and CDR2 FYNNEI. The CDR3 consists of 15 residues. The ends lost 4 bases at V and 4 bases at J; junction bases unmatched: 5. The CDR3 sequence: CASSVSGQGAYEQYF. CDR3 DNA: TGTGCCAGCAGTGTGTCGGGACAGGGGGCGTACGAGCAGTACTTC.

The chain combines TRBV21-1 with TRBJ1-5. TRBV21-1 is labeled a pseudogene. This CDR3 is built from 16 residues. CDR3 coding DNA: TGTGCCAGTGTGAAAGAGGGCAGAGATAGCAATCAGCCCCAGCATTTT. Its translation: CASVKEGRDSNQPQHF.

This sequence joins TRBV2 and TRBJ2-7, with 7 bases aligning to TRBD1. Germline V gives CDR1 SNHLY, CDR2 FYNNEI. The CDR3 length is 14 residues. The junction had 6 bases not matched to a gene; V was cut back by 6 bases and J by 1 base. The CDR3: CASSEMTGSYEQYF. The CDR3 region has the DNA TGTGCCAGCAGCGAGATGACAGGGTCCTACGAGCAGTACTTC. Based on the CDR3 plus reference TRBV2 and TRBJ2-7, the full variable domain is EPEVTQTPSHQVTQMGQEVILRCVPISNHLYFYWYRQILGQKVEFLVSFYNNEISEKSEIFDDQFSVERPDGSNFTLKIRSTKLEDSAMYFCASSEMTGSYEQYFGPGTRLTVT.

The chain employs TRBV9 and TRBJ1-2; TRBD1 matches 10 bases. The length of the CDR3 is 16 residues. Germline V gene data show CDR1 as SGDLS and CDR2 as YYNGEE. V gave up 0 bases and J gave up 5 bases; unmatched junction bases: 7. The chain's CDR3 is CASSVAEGQGEYGYTF. The CDR3 DNA reads as TGTGCCAGCAGCGTAGCTGAAGGACAGGGGGAATATGGCTACACCTTC.

This chain uses TRBV6-5 with TRBJ1-1; D not certain. Germline CDR1 MNHEY, CDR2 SVGAGI. Trimming removed 5 bases at V and 1 base at J, with 11 bases between. The CDR3 is 14 amino acids. The CDR3 bases are TGTGCCAGCAGTCACGGGCTGCCGAACACTGAAGCTTTCTTT. The encoded protein is CASSHGLPNTEAFF.

This chain links TRBV5-6 with TRBJ2-2; D not resolved. V lost 2 bases, J lost 7 bases, and 15 bases lay in between. The CDR3 loop spans 15 amino acids. Germline values: CDR1 SGHDT, CDR2 YYEEEE. The CDR3 DNA follows: TGTGCCAGCAGCTTTGAACAGACCCGTTACGGGGAGCTGTTTTTT. Protein product: CASSFEQTRYGELFF.

This clone was seen once. Other DNA sequences in the same sample also yield this CDR3. The chain has TRBV14 and TRBJ2-2; D is undetermined. The germline V gene encodes CDR1 SGHDN and CDR2 FVKESK. The CDR3 contains 16 residues. The V end was cut by 4 bases, the J end by 0 bases, with 12 bases between. CDR3 sequence reads: CASSRQTPANTGELFF. CDR3 DNA: TGTGCCAGCAGCCGCCAGACACCCGCGAACACCGGGGAGCTGTTTTTT.

V and J are TRBV2 and TRBJ1-4; 12 positions match TRBD1. Per the germline V gene, CDR1 is SNHLY and CDR2 is FYNNEI. The V segment lost 7 bases and the J segment 5 bases; nucleotides outside the gene matches: 11. The length of the CDR3 is 17 residues. The CDR3 bases are TGTGCCAGCATTCCAACCGGGACAGGGGGCTGGAATGAAAAACTGTTTTTT. Translating it yields CASIPTGTGGWNEKLFF.

The chain is built from TRBV18 and TRBJ2-1; 9 nucleotides line up with TRBD2. Trimming removed 3 bases from V and 6 bases from J; junction bases left unmatched: 3. The CDR3 covers 14 residues. Germline CDR1 KGHSH, CDR2 LQKENI. The CDR3 reads CASSPTREGNEQFF. For the CDR3, the DNA is TGTGCCAGCTCACCCACGCGGGAGGGCAATGAGCAGTTCTTC.

V and J are TRBV5-8 and TRBJ1-1; D is possibly TRBD1 (5 bases). V lost 1 base, J lost 6 bases, and 13 bases lay in between. The CDR3 length is 14 residues. Germline-derived CDR1 and CDR2 are SGHTS and YDEGEE. The CDR3 loop reads CASSLIGGSPEAFF. CDR3 nucleotide sequence: TGTGCCAGCAGCTTGATCGGGGGGTCGCCTGAAGCTTTCTTT.